This is a list of T cell receptor beta chains from one sample in a study of cytomegalovirus exposure and HLA in healthy donors. Assay used: immunoSEQ multiplex PCR; TCRdb lists only in-frame clones, some missing. The sample lists roughly 140,000 clones; 80% to 90% were seen once. The sample was PBMCs. The source of these receptors is a boy aged 2 to 10 in good health and CMV-seronegative. Each CDR3 is given with its conserved first and last residue. The D gene is left open where the match is weak. For some rows the clone size is stated as once, few or many, or as a class when expanded; others skip it.

>.|TRBJ1-1|TRBV2|.
CASSVLGRLGAFAEAFF
TGTGCCAGCAGCGTTCTTGGTCGACTGGGGGCTTTTGCTGAAGCTTTCTTT
>.|TRBJ2-2|TRBV2|.
CASSDRGTGELFF
TGTGCCAGCAGTGACAGGGGCACCGGGGAGCTGTTTTTT
>.|TRBJ1-1|TRBV5-4|.
CASSLFRQKMNTEAFF
TGTGCCAGCAGCTTGTTCAGACAGAAGATGAACACTGAAGCTTTCTTT
>.|TRBJ1-1|TRBV9|TRBD1
CARGQGHLTTEAFF
TGTGCCAGGGGACAGGGCCATCTGACCACTGAAGCTTTCTTT
>.|TRBJ1-1|TRBV4-2|TRBD1
CASRPGQMNTEAFF
TGTGCCAGCAGACCGGGACAGATGAACACTGAAGCTTTCTTT
>.|TRBJ1-1|TRBV9|.
CASSVVGPWGNTEAFF
TGTGCCAGCAGCGTAGTGGGGCCATGGGGGAACACTGAAGCTTTCTTT
>.|TRBJ1-2|TRBV7-9|TRBD1
CASSLHVRDRGNYGYTF
TGTGCCAGCAGCTTACATGTCCGGGACAGGGGCAACTATGGCTACACCTTC
>.|TRBJ2-7|TRBV7-6|TRBD1
CASSSPGQGSDEQYF
TGTGCCAGCAGCTCGCCGGGACAGGGTTCCGACGAGCAGTACTTC
>once|TRBJ2-3|TRBV6-1|TRBD1
CASSEGQGADTQYF
TGTGCCAGCAGTGAAGGGCAGGGGGCAGATACGCAGTATTTT
>.|TRBJ2-7|TRBV28|TRBD1
CASSLTGTTSIISSYEQYF
TGTGCCAGCAGTTTGACAGGGACAACATCTATAATAAGCTCCTACGAGCAGTACTTC
>once|TRBJ2-3|TRBV10-3|TRBD1
CAMGDQTGSTDTQYF
TGTGCCATGGGGGACCAGACAGGGAGCACAGATACGCAGTATTTT
>.|TRBJ2-7|TRBV14|TRBD2
CASSPSGRVVYEQYF
TGTGCCAGCAGCCCCAGCGGGAGGGTCGTCTACGAGCAGTACTTC
>.|TRBJ1-3|TRBV6-1|.
CASSEQADWRNTIYF
TGTGCCAGCAGTGAACAGGCAGATTGGAGAAACACCATATATTTT
>.|TRBJ2-5|TRBV7-3|.
CASSLTSEETQYF
TGTGCCAGCAGCTTAACGTCCGAAGAGACCCAGTACTTC
>.|TRBJ1-2|TRBV27|.
CASSPLDFYGYTF
TGTGCCAGCAGTCCCTTGGACTTTTATGGCTACACCTTC
>.|TRBJ2-3|TRBV6-1|TRBD2
CASSGEERGTDTQYF
TGTGCCAGCAGTGGGGAGGAGCGGGGAACAGATACGCAGTATTTT
>.|TRBJ2-2|TRBV4-2|.
CASSQLTVNTGELFF
TGTGCCAGCAGCCAACTGACAGTGAACACCGGGGAGCTGTTTTTT
>.|TRBJ2-5|TRBV25-1|.
CASSEKRRAETQYF
TGTGCCAGCAGTGAAAAAAGGAGAGCGGAGACCCAGTACTTC
>.|TRBJ1-4|TRBV30|.
CAWSVRAGAFGEKLFF
TGTGCCTGGAGTGTAAGGGCAGGGGCCTTCGGTGAAAAACTGTTTTTT
>.|TRBJ2-7|TRBV6-5|TRBD1
CASSPRGQFSYEQYF
TGTGCCAGCAGCCCTAGGGGGCAATTTTCCTACGAGCAGTACTTC
>.|TRBJ1-1|TRBV6-1|TRBD1
CASSDPAVGTGGGGTEAFF
TGTGCCAGCAGTGACCCGGCAGTGGGGACAGGGGGAGGAGGTACTGAAGCTTTCTTT
>.|TRBJ2-7|TRBV7-2|TRBD1
CASSPKDRQGEPYEQYF
TGTGCCAGCAGCCCCAAGGACAGACAGGGGGAACCCTACGAGCAGTACTTC
>.|TRBJ2-3|TRBV7-2|.
CASSSGGRDTQYF
TGTGCCAGCAGTTCGGGGGGCCGAGATACGCAGTATTTT